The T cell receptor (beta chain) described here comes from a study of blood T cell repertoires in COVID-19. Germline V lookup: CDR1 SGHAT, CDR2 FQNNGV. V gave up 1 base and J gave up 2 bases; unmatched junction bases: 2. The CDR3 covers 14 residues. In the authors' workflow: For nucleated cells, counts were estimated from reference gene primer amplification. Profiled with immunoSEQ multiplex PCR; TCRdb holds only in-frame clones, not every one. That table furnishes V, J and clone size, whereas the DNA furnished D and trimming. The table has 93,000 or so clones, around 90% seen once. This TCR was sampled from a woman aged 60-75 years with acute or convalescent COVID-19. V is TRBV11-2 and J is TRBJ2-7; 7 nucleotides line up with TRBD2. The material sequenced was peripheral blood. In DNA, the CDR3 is TGTGCCAGCAGCTTAGCTAGCGGTGCCTACGAGCAGTACTTC. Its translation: CASSLASGAYEQYF.